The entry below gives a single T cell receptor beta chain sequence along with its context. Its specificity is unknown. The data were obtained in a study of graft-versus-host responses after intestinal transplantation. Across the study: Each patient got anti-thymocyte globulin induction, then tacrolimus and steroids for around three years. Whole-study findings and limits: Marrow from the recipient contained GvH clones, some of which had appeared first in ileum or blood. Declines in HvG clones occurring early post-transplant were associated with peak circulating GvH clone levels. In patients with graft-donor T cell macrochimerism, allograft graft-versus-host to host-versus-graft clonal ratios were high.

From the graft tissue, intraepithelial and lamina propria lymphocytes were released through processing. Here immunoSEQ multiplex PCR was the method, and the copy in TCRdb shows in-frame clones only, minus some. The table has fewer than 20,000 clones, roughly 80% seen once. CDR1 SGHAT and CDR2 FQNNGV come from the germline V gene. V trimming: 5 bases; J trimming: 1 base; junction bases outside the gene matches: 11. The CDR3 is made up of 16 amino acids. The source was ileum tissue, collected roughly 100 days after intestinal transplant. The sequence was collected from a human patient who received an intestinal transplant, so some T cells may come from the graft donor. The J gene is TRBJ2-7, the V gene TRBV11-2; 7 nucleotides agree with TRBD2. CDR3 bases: TGTGCCAGCAGCAGAGTAGCGGGTCCCCTTTCCTACGAGCAGTACTTC. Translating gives CASSRVAGPLSYEQYF.